This TCR beta chain was sequenced for a study of blood T cell repertoires in COVID-19. The overall study: Specimens from acute and convalescent COVID-19 originated in the United States, Italy and Spain. The analysed material was cDNA or gDNA that came from T cells, B-cell-depleted T cells, or PBMCs.

Looked up from germline, CDR1 is SSHAT and CDR2 is FNYEAQ (reference sequence). There are 15 residues in the CDR3. How the authors handled the data: Reference gene primer amplification in the assay estimated nucleated cell counts. Sequenced by immunoSEQ multiplex PCR; TCRdb stores in-frame clones only, minus some. V and J calls plus clone size are reproduced from that table; the DNA served to infer D and trimming. This table has some 190,000 clones, 70% to 90% appearing once. In the case of this clone: The germline gene is not matched at one end of the junction; a read error may be the cause.

The TCR originated in a man in his sixties with acute or convalescent COVID-19. The sequencing input was peripheral blood. V gene TRBV7-7 combines with J gene TRBJ2-1, with 7 bases that match TRBD2. CDR3 in amino acids: CASSFLGGTYNEQFF. The CDR3 coding sequence is TGTGCTAGCAGCTTTCTGGGGGGGACCTACAATGAGCAGTTCTTC.